The next 28 T cell receptor beta chains were all read from a single sample in a study of blood T cell repertoires in COVID-19. TCRdb's table, derived via immunoSEQ multiplex PCR, lists solely in-frame clones and lacks some. The data hold under 150,000 clones, with about 87% observed a single time. Sequenced sample: peripheral blood. These receptor sequences come from a human donor in a cohort sampled during active COVID-19.

The chain couples TRBV2 to TRBJ2-2; 8 bases are shared with TRBD2. With 8 bases clipped from V and 4 bases from J, the junction kept 3 bases outside the gene matches. This CDR3 is 13 amino acids long. Per the germline V gene, CDR1 is SNHLY and CDR2 is FYNNEI. The CDR3 loop reads CASRGGSTGELFF. As DNA, the CDR3 is TGTGCCAGCCGGGGGGGCAGCACCGGGGAGCTGTTTTTT.

The J gene is TRBJ2-1, the V gene TRBV19, with 11 bases matching TRBD2. CDR1 is LNHDA and CDR2 is SQIVND in the germline V gene (reference sequence). Losses at the gene ends were 1 base for V and 4 bases for J; bases not matched to a gene: 6. The CDR3 runs 17 residues. The CDR3 sequence: CASSIGLAGGRYNEQFF. The CDR3 bases are TGTGCCAGTAGTATAGGGCTAGCGGGGGGCCGGTACAATGAGCAGTTCTTC.

This chain uses TRBV27 with TRBJ1-6; weak D call: TRBD1 (5 bases). In germline, CDR1 is MNHEY, CDR2 SMNVEV (reference sequence). The CDR3 is 15 amino acids. Trimming pared 2 bases from V and 7 bases from J, leaving 12 bases between. As DNA, the CDR3 is TGTGCCAGCAGTTTAGCGGGACGGCTAAATTCACCCCTCCACTTT. Encoded protein: CASSLAGRLNSPLHF.

The chain carries TRBV7-2 and TRBJ1-5; 7 nucleotides align to TRBD1. The V gene's germline CDR1 is SGHTA and CDR2 FQGNSA. The CDR3 length is 16 residues. V was clipped by 5 bases and J by 1 base; unmatched bases: 8. The CDR3 sequence is CASSPLGGMSNQPQHF. Here the CDR3 DNA reads TGTGCCAGCAGCCCCCTAGGGGGCATGAGCAATCAGCCCCAGCATTTT. Full variable domain (rest looked up from reference TRBV7-2 and TRBJ1-5): GAGVSQSPSNKVTEKGKDVELRCDPISGHTALYWYRQSLGQGLEFLIYFQGNSAPDKSGLPSDRFSAERTGGSVSTLTIQRTQQEDSAVYLCASSPLGGMSNQPQHFGDGTRLSIL.

The chain carries TRBV10-3 and TRBJ1-4, with 12 bases aligning to TRBD1. Germline values: CDR1 ENHRY, CDR2 SYGVKD. Losses at the gene ends were 6 bases for V and 6 bases for J; bases not matched to a gene: 8. The length of the CDR3 is 16 residues. Here the CDR3 DNA reads TGTGCCATCAGGTCGGGACAGGGGGCAGGAGATGAAAAACTGTTTTTT. This translates into CAIRSGQGAGDEKLFF.

On this clone itself: Other DNA sequences in this specimen translate into the identical CDR3. The chain uses TRBV12-3 or TRBV12-4 and TRBJ2-7; 7 bases are a match to TRBD2. J was trimmed by 3 bases and V by 3 bases; bases with no gene match: 2. This CDR3 contains 13 residues. CDR3 nucleotide sequence: TGTGCCAGCAGTTTGGGGGGGGACTACGAGCAGTACTTC. Its protein product is CASSLGGDYEQYF.

V and J are TRBV13 and TRBJ2-4; 8 bases fit TRBD1. The CDR3 loop spans 18 amino acids. CDR1 is PRHDT and CDR2 is FYEKMQ in the germline V gene (reference sequence). V lost 5 bases to trimming and J lost 0 bases; unmatched junction nucleotides: 12. The CDR3, as DNA: TGTGCCAGCAGCCTCAACCGGGACAGGCTCCTAGCCAAAAACATTCAGTACTTC. Translation: CASSLNRDRLLAKNIQYF.

This clone was found a few times. This chain uses TRBV5-6 with TRBJ2-1, with D unclear. This CDR3 is built from 15 residues. Germline V gene data show CDR1 as SGHDT and CDR2 as YYEEEE. V dropped 0 bases and J dropped 4 bases, with 11 bases sitting between them. CDR3 amino acids: CASSLDPRQYNEQFF. The DNA for the CDR3 is TGTGCCAGCAGCTTGGACCCCCGCCAGTACAATGAGCAGTTCTTC.

The V call is TRBV30, the J call TRBJ1-3; D is uncertain. V lost 2 bases to trimming and J lost 5 bases, with 19 bases between them. The CDR3 is 16 residues long. Germline CDR1 is GTSNPN and CDR2 is SVGIG (reference sequence). This CDR3 reads CAWSLSRSSGRNTIYF. The CDR3 bases are TGTGCCTGGAGTCTCTCACGCTCGAGCGGGCGAAACACCATATATTTT.

The CDR3 here is CASSLRLAGLSSYNEQFF. The CDR3 nucleotides are TGCGCCAGCAGCTTACGGCTAGCGGGTCTTAGCTCCTACAATGAGCAGTTCTTC. V and J are TRBV5-1 and TRBJ2-1, with 8 bases fitting TRBD2. After removal of 2 bases from V and 0 bases from J, the junction contained 10 bases not matched to a gene. CDR1 is SGHRS, CDR2 YFSETQ, per germline. This CDR3 contains 18 residues.

The chain uses TRBV7-6 and TRBJ1-1, with 10 nucleotides matching TRBD1. V lost 4 bases to trimming and J lost 7 bases; unmatched junction nucleotides: 9. Germline CDR1 reads SGHVS; CDR2 reads FNYEAQ. This CDR3 has 15 residues. CDR3: CASSSSRDRGFEAFF. The CDR3 DNA follows: TGTGCCAGCAGCTCGTCCCGGGACAGGGGATTTGAAGCTTTCTTT. The whole variable domain, filled in from reference TRBV7-6 and TRBJ1-1, reads GAGVSQSPRYKVTKRGQDVALRCDPISGHVSLYWYRQALGQGPEFLTYFNYEAQQDKSGLPNDRFSAERPEGSISTLTIQRTEQRDSAMYRCASSSSRDRGFEAFFGQGTRLTVV.

The chain links TRBV7-6 to TRBJ2-1; 11 nucleotides agree with TRBD2. The V segment lost 5 bases and the J segment 10 bases; nucleotides outside the gene matches: 10. The length of the CDR3 is 15 residues. The V gene's germline CDR1 is SGHVS and CDR2 FNYEAQ. CDR3 loop: CASSAPGLAVWEQFF. Written as DNA, the CDR3 is TGTGCCAGCAGCGCCCCGGGACTAGCGGTCTGGGAGCAGTTCTTC.

This chain connects TRBV18 to TRBJ1-3; weak D call: TRBD1 (6 bases). V dropped 6 bases and J dropped 8 bases, with 23 bases sitting between them. CDR1 KGHSH and CDR2 LQKENI come from the germline V gene. CDR3 length: 16 residues. This chain's CDR3 is CASSPPHRARGDTIYF. The CDR3 DNA reads as TGTGCCAGCTCGCCCCCTCACAGGGCTCGGGGCGACACCATATATTTT. Based on the CDR3 plus reference TRBV18 and TRBJ1-3, the full variable domain is NAGVMQNPRHLVRRRGQEARLRCSPMKGHSHVYWYRQLPEEGLKFMVYLQKENIIDESGMPKERFSAEFPKEGPSILRIQQVVRGDSAAYFCASSPPHRARGDTIYFGEGSWLTVV.

The chain links TRBV5-5 to TRBJ2-2, with D perhaps matching TRBD1 (6 bases). V dropped 4 bases and J dropped 7 bases, with 17 bases sitting between them. Per the germline V gene, CDR1 is SGHKS and CDR2 is YYEKEE (reference sequence). The CDR3 spans 15 residues. This CDR3 reads CASSPGGGRGGELFF. DNA for the CDR3: TGTGCCAGCAGCCCTGGTGGGGGCCGGGGCGGGGAGCTGTTTTTT.

This chain links TRBV18 with TRBJ1-6; 7 bases fit TRBD1. From germline, CDR1 is KGHSH and CDR2 LQKENI. The CDR3 contains 15 residues. V was clipped by 5 bases and J by 6 bases; unmatched bases: 7. The CDR3 sequence is CASSLTGDFNSPLHF. The CDR3 region has the DNA TGTGCCAGCTCATTAACAGGGGACTTTAATTCACCCCTCCACTTT.

Here the CDR3 reads CASSEVRVGTQYF. CDR3 sequence (DNA): TGTGCCAGCAGTGAAGTCAGGGTTGGTACGCAGTATTTT. J is TRBJ2-3 and V is TRBV2; D is perhaps TRBD1 (5 bases). This CDR3 contains 13 residues. The V end was cut by 1 base, the J end by 8 bases, with 10 bases between. The germline CDR1 and CDR2 sequences are SNHLY and FYNNEI.

V gene TRBV7-2 combines with J gene TRBJ2-1; 8 positions agree with TRBD2. The CDR3 consists of 17 residues. With V trimmed by 5 bases and J by 8 bases, 17 bases remained unmatched. Germline lookup yields CDR1 SGHTA and CDR2 FQGNSA. The CDR3 loop is CASSRAFSGISFDEQFF. The CDR3 nucleotides read TGTGCCAGCAGCCGGGCCTTTAGCGGGATCTCTTTCGATGAGCAGTTCTTC.

The V gene is TRBV4-3, the J gene TRBJ1-6, with D hard to call. Germline CDR1 reads LGHNA; CDR2 reads YSLEER. The germline V and J ends were trimmed by 4 bases and 1 base, with 8 bases remaining between them. This CDR3 contains 15 residues. The CDR3 nucleotides read TGCGCCAGCAGCCGGGAGGGATCCTATAATTCACCCCTCCACTTT. This sequence encodes CASSREGSYNSPLHF.

CDR3 loop: CASSSNAGRGPGDTQYF. CDR3 in DNA: TGTGCCAGCAGCTCTAATGCGGGCAGGGGTCCCGGGGATACGCAGTATTTT. The rearrangement joins TRBV11-3 to TRBJ2-3; D might be TRBD1 (6 bases). Trimming pared 4 bases from V and 6 bases from J, leaving 23 bases between. The CDR3 loop spans 17 amino acids. Germline loops: CDR1 SGHNT, CDR2 YENEEA.

V and J are TRBV5-1 and TRBJ1-1; D not certain. CDR1 is SGHRS, CDR2 YFSETQ, per germline. The CDR3 consists of 14 residues. Trimming took 0 bases from V and 0 from J, leaving 6 bases between them. CDR3 bases: TGCGCCAGCAGCTTGGCCCCGGTGAACACTGAAGCTTTCTTT. Translated, it gives CASSLAPVNTEAFF.

The V gene is TRBV15, the J gene TRBJ2-3; TRBD2 might be the D (5 bases). V was shortened by 5 bases and J by 2 bases, with 14 bases between the two germline ends. The germline gives CDR1 LNHNV, CDR2 YYDKDF (reference sequence). The CDR3 is 15 residues long. CDR3 in amino acids: CATSGRLANTDTQYF. The CDR3 nucleotides read TGTGCCACCAGCGGCCGCTTAGCGAACACAGATACGCAGTATTTT. The entire variable domain, with the rest obtained from reference TRBV15 and TRBJ2-3, is as follows: DAMVIQNPRYQVTQFGKPVTLSCSQTLNHNVMYWYQQKSSQAPKLLFHYYDKDFNNEADTPDNFQSRRPNTSFCFLDIRSPGLGDTAMYLCATSGRLANTDTQYFGPGTRLTVL.

The chain has TRBV9 and TRBJ2-7, with TRBD1 matching 9 bases. This CDR3 contains 15 residues. CDR1 and CDR2 from the germline V gene are SGDLS and YYNGEE. V lost 4 bases, J lost 5 bases, and 10 bases stayed unmatched. In DNA form, the CDR3 reads TGTGCCAGCAGCCCAGAGGGGACAGGGTTCGACGAGCAGTACTTC. It is translated as CASSPEGTGFDEQYF.

This clone was observed a handful of times. The rearrangement links TRBV7-9 to TRBJ2-2; 7 nucleotides align to TRBD1. The V segment lost 3 bases and the J segment 2 bases; nucleotides outside the gene matches: 3. The CDR3 is made up of 15 amino acids. The germline V gene has CDR1 SEHNR and CDR2 FQNEAQ (reference sequence). The DNA for the CDR3 is TGTGCCAGCAGCTTTCGACAGGGCAACACCGGGGAGCTGTTTTTT. Translation: CASSFRQGNTGELFF.

This rearrangement joins TRBV12-2 to TRBJ2-5; the table's D call TRBD2 went unverified against the DNA. TRBV12-2 is a documented pseudogene. This CDR3 has 23 residues. CDR3 DNA sequence: TGTGCAAGTCGCTTAGATCCTAAGAGGGACTCACCAGGAGACAATCCAATCGTAGAGACCCAGTACTTC. This sequence encodes CASRLDPKRDSPGDNPIVETQYF.

This clone was found a few times. J is TRBJ1-2 and V is TRBV4-3; TRBD1 matches 10 bases. V lost 4 bases and J lost 7; bases outside the gene matches: 12. From germline, CDR1 is LGHNA and CDR2 YSLEER. The CDR3 contains 16 residues. The CDR3 nucleotides are TGCGCCAGCAGCCCAACCGGGACAGGGGTTTCTCGTGGCTACACCTTC. It translates to CASSPTGTGVSRGYTF.

The CDR3, as DNA: TGTGCCTGGGGGAGGGGGAATTCACCCCTCCACTTT. Protein product: CAWGRGNSPLHF. This rearrangement joins TRBV30 to TRBJ1-6; D may be TRBD1 (6 bases). CDR3 size: 12 residues. CDR1 is GTSNPN and CDR2 is SVGIG in the germline V gene (reference sequence). V was clipped by 5 bases and J by 7 bases, with 9 bases between them.

This chain uses TRBV6-5 with TRBJ1-1; perhaps TRBD1 as D (6 bases). The CDR3 spans 13 residues. Per the germline V gene, CDR1 is MNHEY and CDR2 is SVGAGI. The germline V and J ends were trimmed by 4 bases and 8 bases, with 14 bases remaining between them. CDR3 in amino acids: CASSFTTGREAFF. The CDR3 coding sequence is TGTGCCAGCAGTTTCACGACAGGAAGAGAAGCTTTCTTT.

This chain uses TRBV5-5 with TRBJ2-7; tentative D call: TRBD1 (5 bases). This CDR3 has 14 amino acids. Germline loops: CDR1 SGHKS, CDR2 YYEKEE (reference sequence). V was pared by 0 bases and J by 2 bases, with 9 bases between. CDR3 in amino acids: CASSLETATYEQYF. The CDR3 nucleotides are TGTGCCAGCAGCTTGGAGACAGCCACCTACGAGCAGTACTTC.